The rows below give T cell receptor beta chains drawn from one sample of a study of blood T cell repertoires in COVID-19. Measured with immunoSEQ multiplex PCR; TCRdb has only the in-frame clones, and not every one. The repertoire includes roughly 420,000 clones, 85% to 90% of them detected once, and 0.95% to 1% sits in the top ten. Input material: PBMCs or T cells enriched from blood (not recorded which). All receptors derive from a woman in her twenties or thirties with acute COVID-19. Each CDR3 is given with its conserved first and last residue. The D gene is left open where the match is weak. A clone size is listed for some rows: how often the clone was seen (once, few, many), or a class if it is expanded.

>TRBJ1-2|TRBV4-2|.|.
TGTGCCAGCAGCCAAGAAAACAGGGATTCAGGTGGCTACACCTTC
CASSQENRDSGGYTF
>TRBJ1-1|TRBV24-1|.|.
TGTGCCACCAGTGAACAGGGTAGCACTGAAGCTTTCTTT
CATSEQGSTEAFF
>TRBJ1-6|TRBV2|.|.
TGTGCCAGCAGTGAAGGAGGGTGGACTTTTCCCCTCCACTTT
CASSEGGWTFPLHF
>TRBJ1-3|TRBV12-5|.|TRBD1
TGTGCTAGTGGTCCAAACCCGGGACAGTACTGGAAAACGACCATATATTTT
CASGPNPGQYWKTTIYF
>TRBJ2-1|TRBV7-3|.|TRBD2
TGTGCCAGCAGCTTAACCGGACTAGCGGGGGGGCCGGACAATGAGCAGTTCTTC
CASSLTGLAGGPDNEQFF
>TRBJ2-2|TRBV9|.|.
TGTGCCAGCAGCGTAGATGGGGCTGGCACCGGGGAGCTGTTTTTT
CASSVDGAGTGELFF
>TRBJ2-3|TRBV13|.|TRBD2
TGTGCCAGCAGCCGACGATTAGATTGGGGGGGGGCAGATACGCAGTATTTT
CASSRRLDWGGADTQYF
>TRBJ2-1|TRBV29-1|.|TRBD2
TGCAGCGTTGATAGGCTAGCGGGGGACAATGAGCAGTTCTTC
CSVDRLAGDNEQFF
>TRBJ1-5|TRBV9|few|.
TGTGCCAGCAGCGTAGAAGGGGCGACAAGGCAGCCCCAGCATTTT
CASSVEGATRQPQHF
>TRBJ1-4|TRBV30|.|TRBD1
TGTGCCTGGAGCACTACAGGGGGGAGTGAAAAACTGTTTTTT
CAWSTTGGSEKLFF
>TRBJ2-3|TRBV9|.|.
TGTGCCAGCAGCGTAGCTGGACATTCCACAGATACGCAGTATTTT
CASSVAGHSTDTQYF
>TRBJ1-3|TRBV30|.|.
TGTGCCGGGAGGAGGTCTGGAAACACCATATATTTT
CAGRRSGNTIYF
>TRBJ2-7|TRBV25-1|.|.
TGTGCCAGCAGCGGGACCTACGAGCAGTACTTC
CASSGTYEQYF
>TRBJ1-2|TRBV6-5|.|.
TGTGCCAGCAGTCCTTGGACGCGGGCTGGCTACACCTTC
CASSPWTRAGYTF
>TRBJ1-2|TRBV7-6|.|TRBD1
TGTGCCAGCAGCCCAGGGGGGAGACTTAACTATGGCTACACCTTC
CASSPGGRLNYGYTF
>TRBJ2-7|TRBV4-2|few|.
TGTGCCAGCAGCAAATCAGGAGGAGGCGGCGCCTACGAGCAGTACTTC
CASSKSGGGGAYEQYF
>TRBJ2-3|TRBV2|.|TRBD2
TGTGCCAGCAGTTACAGACTAGCCCCTAGCACAGATACGCAGTATTTT
CASSYRLAPSTDTQYF
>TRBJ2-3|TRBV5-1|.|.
TGCGCCAGCAGCCGAGAGGGGGAAGATACGCAGTATTTT
CASSREGEDTQYF
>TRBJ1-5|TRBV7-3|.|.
TGTGCCAGCAGCTTAGGAGGGGCTGGGCAGCCCCAGCATTTT
CASSLGGAGQPQHF
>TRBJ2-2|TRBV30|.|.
TGTGCCTGGAGTAGGGCAGGGTCGAACACCGGGGAGCTGTTTTTT
CAWSRAGSNTGELFF
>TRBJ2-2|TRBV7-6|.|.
TGTGCCAGCAGCTTGGCTTCCGGGGAGCTGTTTTTT
CASSLASGELFF
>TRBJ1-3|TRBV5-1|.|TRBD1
TGCGCCAGCAGCTCCTCGGGACAGAACTCTGGAAACACCATATATTTT
CASSSSGQNSGNTIYF
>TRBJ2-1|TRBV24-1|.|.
TGTGCCACCAGTGATTCTTGGACAACTACTTGGAATGAGCAGTTCTTC
CATSDSWTTTWNEQFF
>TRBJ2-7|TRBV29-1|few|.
TGCAGCGTTGAAGACTCTGGGAGCGCCTACGAGCAGTACTTC
CSVEDSGSAYEQYF
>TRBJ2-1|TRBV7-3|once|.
TGTGCCAGCAGCCCGGACAGCCTAGCTTACAATGAGCAGTTCTTC
CASSPDSLAYNEQFF
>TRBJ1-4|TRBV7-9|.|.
TGTGCCAGCAGCTCCTCGGAGGTAGCTAATGAAAAACTGTTTTTT
CASSSSEVANEKLFF
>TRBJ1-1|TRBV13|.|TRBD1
TGTGCCAGCAGCCAAGACAGGGGGACTGAAGCTTTCTTT
CASSQDRGTEAFF
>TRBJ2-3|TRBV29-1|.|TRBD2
TGCAGCGTTCGGCTAGCGGGTACAGATACGCAGTATTTT
CSVRLAGTDTQYF
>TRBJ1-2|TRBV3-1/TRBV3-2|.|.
TGTGCCAGCAGCCCCCATTCGAGGGGAGGCTATGGCTACACCTTC
CASSPHSRGGYGYTF
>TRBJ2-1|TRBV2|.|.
TGTGCCAGCAGTGATGCCAGGCCGGCTGGGCAGTTCTTC
CASSDARPAGQFF